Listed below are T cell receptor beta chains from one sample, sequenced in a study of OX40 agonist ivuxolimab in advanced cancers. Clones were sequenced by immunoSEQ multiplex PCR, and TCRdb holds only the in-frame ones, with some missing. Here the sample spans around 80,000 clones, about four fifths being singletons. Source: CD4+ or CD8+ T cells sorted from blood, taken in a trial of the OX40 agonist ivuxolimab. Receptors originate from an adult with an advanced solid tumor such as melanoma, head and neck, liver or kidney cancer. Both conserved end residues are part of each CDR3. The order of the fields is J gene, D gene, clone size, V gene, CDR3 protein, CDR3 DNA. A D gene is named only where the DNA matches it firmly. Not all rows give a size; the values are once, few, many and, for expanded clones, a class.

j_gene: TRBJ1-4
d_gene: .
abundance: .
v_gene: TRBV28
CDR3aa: CASSLRQLANEKLFF
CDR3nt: TGTGCCAGCAGTTTAAGACAGTTAGCTAATGAAAAACTGTTTTTT

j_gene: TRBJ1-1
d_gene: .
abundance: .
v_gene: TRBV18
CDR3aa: CASSPPGGTEAFF
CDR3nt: TGTGCCAGCTCACCCCCGGGGGGCACTGAAGCTTTCTTT

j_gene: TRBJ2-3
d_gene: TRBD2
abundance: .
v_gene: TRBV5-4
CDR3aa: CASSFRLAGGPPRTDTQYF
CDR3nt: TGTGCCAGCAGCTTTCGACTAGCGGGGGGGCCTCCTCGCACAGATACGCAGTATTTT

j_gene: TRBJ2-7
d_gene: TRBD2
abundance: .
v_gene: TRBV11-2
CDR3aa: CASSLGLAGPYEQYF
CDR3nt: TGTGCCAGCAGCTTAGGGTTAGCGGGGCCCTACGAGCAGTACTTC

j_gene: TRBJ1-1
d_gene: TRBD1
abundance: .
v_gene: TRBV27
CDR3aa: CASMGQGRGTEAFF
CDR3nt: TGTGCCAGCATGGGACAGGGACGAGGGACTGAAGCTTTCTTT

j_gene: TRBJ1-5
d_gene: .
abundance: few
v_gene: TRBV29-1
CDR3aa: CSVGWEANQPQHF
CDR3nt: TGCAGCGTTGGGTGGGAGGCTAATCAGCCCCAGCATTTT

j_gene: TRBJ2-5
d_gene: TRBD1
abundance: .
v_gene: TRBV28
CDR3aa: CASRPDRVGTQYF
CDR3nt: TGTGCCAGCAGGCCCGACAGGGTTGGGACCCAGTACTTC

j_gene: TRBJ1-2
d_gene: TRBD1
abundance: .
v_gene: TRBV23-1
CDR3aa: CASSQSGQGTSGYTF
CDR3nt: TGCGCCAGCAGCCAATCGGGACAGGGAACGTCTGGCTACACCTTC

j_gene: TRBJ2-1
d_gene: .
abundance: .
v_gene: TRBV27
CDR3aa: CASSSVEDEQFF
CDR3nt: TGTGCCAGCAGTTCCGTGGAGGACGAGCAGTTCTTC

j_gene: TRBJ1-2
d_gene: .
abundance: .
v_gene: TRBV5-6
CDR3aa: CASSFFRVLQSYGYTF
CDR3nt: TGTGCCAGCAGCTTCTTCAGGGTCCTCCAAAGCTATGGCTACACCTTC

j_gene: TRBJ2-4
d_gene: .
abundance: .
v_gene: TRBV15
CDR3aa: CATSRGWNGIQYF
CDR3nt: TGTGCCACCAGCAGAGGTTGGAATGGCATTCAGTACTTC